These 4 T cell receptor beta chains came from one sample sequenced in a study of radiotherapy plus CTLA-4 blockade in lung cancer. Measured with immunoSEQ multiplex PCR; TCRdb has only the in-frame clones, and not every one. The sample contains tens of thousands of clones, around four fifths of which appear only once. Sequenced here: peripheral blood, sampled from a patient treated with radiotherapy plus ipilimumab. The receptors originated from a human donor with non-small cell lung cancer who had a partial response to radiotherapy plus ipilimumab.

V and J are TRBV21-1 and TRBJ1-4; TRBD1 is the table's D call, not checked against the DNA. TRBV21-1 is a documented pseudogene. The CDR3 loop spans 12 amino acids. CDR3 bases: TGTGCCAGTGGCAACCAAAATGAAAAACTGTTTTTT. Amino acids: CASGNQNEKLFF.

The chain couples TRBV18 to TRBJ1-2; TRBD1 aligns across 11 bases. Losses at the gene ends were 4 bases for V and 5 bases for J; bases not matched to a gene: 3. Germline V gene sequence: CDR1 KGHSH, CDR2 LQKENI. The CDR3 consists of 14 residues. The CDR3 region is CASSRGQGDYGYTF. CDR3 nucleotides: TGTGCCAGCTCACGGGGACAGGGGGATTATGGCTACACCTTC. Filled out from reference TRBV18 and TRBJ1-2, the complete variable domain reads NAGVMQNPRHLVRRRGQEARLRCSPMKGHSHVYWYRQLPEEGLKFMVYLQKENIIDESGMPKERFSAEFPKEGPSILRIQQVVRGDSAAYFCASSRGQGDYGYTFGSGTRLTVV.

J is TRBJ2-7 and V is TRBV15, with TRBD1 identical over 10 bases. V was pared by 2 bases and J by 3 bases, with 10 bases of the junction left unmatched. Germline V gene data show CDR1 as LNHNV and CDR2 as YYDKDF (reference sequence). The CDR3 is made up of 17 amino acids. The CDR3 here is CATSRPDRGPLGYEQYF. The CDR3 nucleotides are TGTGCCACCAGCAGACCCGACAGGGGGCCCCTTGGCTACGAGCAGTACTTC.

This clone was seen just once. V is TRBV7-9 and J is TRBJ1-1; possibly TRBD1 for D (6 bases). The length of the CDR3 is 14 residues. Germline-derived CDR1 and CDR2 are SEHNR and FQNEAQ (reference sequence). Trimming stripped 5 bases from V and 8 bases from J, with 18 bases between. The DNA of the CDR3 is TGTGCCAGCAGCAACGACGGGGCAGGGGCCGAAGCTTTCTTT. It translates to CASSNDGAGAEAFF.